This T cell receptor (beta chain) was documented in a study of shared clonotypes between healthy human individuals. Overall study: Samples came from a couple of female and a few male donors aged 18 to 49.

V lost 3 bases and J lost 1; bases outside the gene matches: 4. CDR3 length: 14 residues. Germline V gives CDR1 SGDLS, CDR2 YYNGEE. Assay used: immunoSEQ multiplex PCR; TCRdb lists only in-frame clones, some missing. The sample contains over 850,000 clones, about 84% of which appear only once. Concerning this clone itself: Antigen unknown.

Study findings and constraints: The study found about 5.1% of naive CD4 clonotypes shared across a handful of donors. It was the non-shared clonotypes that had lower generation probabilities than clonotypes shared by all four donors.

Among the donors, all were Caucasian adults who lived in Nashville, Tennessee. The sequenced material came from memory CD4+ T cells from PBMCs. Subset here: CD45RA-negative fraction. V and J are TRBV9 and TRBJ2-7; 7 nucleotides line up with TRBD1. The clonotype comes from a man between 18 and 35 years old in good health. Some clones in this sample may be carry-over from other donors' samples. The CDR3 DNA reads TGTGCCAGCAGCGGACGGGACAGTTCCTACGAGCAGTACTTC. Protein: CASSGRDSSYEQYF.